The clone carrying this TCR beta chain was seen a handful of times. The antigen is unknown. V dropped 2 bases and J dropped 3; count of bases not matched to a gene: 3. The CDR3 runs 14 residues. CDR1 ENHRY and CDR2 SYGVKD come from the germline V gene. The source of the sample is a study of CD8 T cells in ankylosing spondylitis. Findings and caveats of the study: A subset of motif variants has previously been described in the synovial fluid and blood of reactive arthritis. Characteristic of ankylosing spondylitis blood, it appeared, was a TCR beta motif comprising several highly homologous variants.

Library preparation for TCR beta used quantitative 5'-RACE with molecular barcodes. Each CDR3 protein gets one entry after TCRdb re-called the 5' RACE reads with MiXCR. The profile shows about 800,000 distinct CDR3 sequences, roughly 10% of them singletons. This receptor was identified in a male donor with ankylosing spondylitis. The chain joins TRBV10-3 to TRBJ1-1, with 7 bases that match TRBD1. Sequencing was done on a sample of blood, either unsorted or a sorted T cell fraction (not recorded which). CDR3 sequence reads: CAISEQGDYTEAFF. DNA for the CDR3: TGTGCCATCAGTGAGCAGGGGGACTACACTGAAGCTTTCTTT.